This T cell receptor (beta chain) was profiled in a study of T-cell reconstitution after alpha-beta-depleted transplantation in children. Unique molecular identifiers were incorporated when the TCRbeta library was constructed. Each CDR3 protein gets one entry after TCRdb re-called the PCR reads with MiXCR. Of nearly 400,000 distinct CDR3 sequences listed, roughly 20% are singletons. The CDR3 loop spans 14 amino acids. The V and J ends lost 0 bases and 4 bases, in that order; junction bases with no gene match: 0. Looked up from germline, CDR1 is KGHDR and CDR2 is SFDVKD. This specimen was PBMCs from the stem cell graft donor, taken from the stem cell graft. This sequence joins TRBV24-1 and TRBJ2-3; 7 nucleotides match TRBD1. This clonotype originated in a human donor who donated a stem cell graft to a child with acute myeloid leukemia. The CDR3 spells CATSDLQGADTQYF. CDR3 coding DNA: TGTGCCACCAGTGATTTGCAGGGGGCAGATACGCAGTATTTT.